The T cell receptor (beta chain) described here comes from a study of beta chain features in type 1 diabetes. Investigators reverse transcribed all isolated RNA, so they sequenced expressed TCRB transcripts. This table comes from immunoSEQ multiplex PCR, and its TCRdb copy is limited to in-frame clones, with some not included. The profile covers about 240,000 clones, with roughly 14% appearing a single time and approximately 0.018% taken by the ten largest. Worth noting for this clone: Its matching antigen is unknown.

CDR3 length: 16 residues. V shed 5 bases and J shed 1 base, with 17 bases lying between them. In germline, CDR1 is SEHNR, CDR2 FQNEAQ (reference sequence). Points from the study as a whole: Shorter TCRB CDR3s, moderately but significantly so, marked every one of the four CD4+ subsets in Type 1 diabetes patients.

Sampling consisted of one heparinised blood draw per donor, averaging around 120 mL. Sequencing used naive CD4+ T cells from blood. This sequence was found in a man in his thirties or forties with type 1 diabetes. The V call is TRBV7-9, the J call TRBJ1-1, with D unclear. DNA of the CDR3: TGTGCCAGCAGCCCTCAGCGACCGGGGTCGAACACTGAAGCTTTCTTT. It encodes CASSPQRPGSNTEAFF.